The 25 T cell receptor beta chains listed next were all sequenced from one sample in a study of T cell changes during pregnancy in multiple sclerosis. Some clones are missing from TCRdb's copy, which holds only in-frame ones; the method was immunoSEQ multiplex PCR. There are around 60,000 clones in the sample; roughly nine tenths occur only once, and 2.5% to 3.5% lies in the top ten. The sample consisted of peripheral blood, taken in the third trimester of pregnancy. The receptors originated from a female donor in good health, enrolled as a control in a pregnancy study.

The CDR3, as DNA: TGTGCCAGCAGCTTAGTACGAGGCCTGGGAGAGACCCAGTACTTC. This gives the protein CASSLVRGLGETQYF. The V call is TRBV7-2, the J call TRBJ2-5; D not certain. The ends were cut back, 1 base at V and 4 bases at J, with 13 bases in the middle. Germline CDR1 and CDR2: SGHTA and FQGNSA. The CDR3 sequence is 15 residues long.

V is TRBV11-3 and J is TRBJ2-5; possible D gene TRBD2, 5 bases. The CDR3 is 16 residues long. V was clipped by 6 bases and J by 0 bases, with 17 bases between them. Germline V gene lookup returns CDR1 SGHNT and CDR2 YENEEA. As DNA, the CDR3 is TGTGCCAGCAGGGGTTTAGCGAAAGGGTACCAAGAGACCCAGTACTTC. This codes for CASRGLAKGYQETQYF.

J is TRBJ1-1 and V is TRBV28; D is undetermined. V gave up 5 bases and J gave up 4 bases, with 8 bases separating them. The CDR3 extends over 12 amino acids. Germline V CDR1 and CDR2: MDHEN, SYDVKM. CDR3 sequence (DNA): TGTGCCAGCAGTCTCTATCCCACTGAAGCTTTCTTT. Amino acid sequence: CASSLYPTEAFF.

This chain joins TRBV28 and TRBJ1-2; possible D gene TRBD1, 6 bases. Trimming shortened V by 7 bases and J by 4 bases, and 22 bases separated the two germline ends. From germline, CDR1 is MDHEN and CDR2 SYDVKM. This CDR3 comprises 16 residues. The CDR3: CASTPDSELFVYGYTF. The CDR3 nucleotides are TGTGCCAGCACCCCGGACAGCGAACTATTTGTCTATGGCTACACCTTC.

This clone was counted once. The chain carries TRBV6-6 and TRBJ1-2; D is uncertain. The V gene's germline CDR1 is MNHNY and CDR2 SVGAGI (reference sequence). The CDR3 is made up of 13 amino acids. V shed 6 bases and J shed 11 bases, with 19 bases lying between them. The CDR3, as DNA: TGTGCCAGCAGCCCAATTCCGAAATCGGGGTACACCTTC. This sequence encodes CASSPIPKSGYTF.

This chain joins TRBV28 and TRBJ1-4, with TRBD1 matching over 9 bases. The CDR3 runs 14 residues. Trimming removed 8 bases from V and 8 bases from J; junction bases left unmatched: 9. Germline CDR1 MDHEN, CDR2 SYDVKM. The CDR3 DNA follows: TGTGCCAGCCTTGGGGACAGGGCGGCAGAAAAACTGTTTTTT. Amino acids: CASLGDRAAEKLFF.

A single count supports this clone. CDR3 nucleotides: TGTGCCAGTAGCCTCCTAGCGGGGGGGCCCCCTAGCACAGATACGCAGTATTTT. This encodes CASSLLAGGPPSTDTQYF. The chain carries TRBV19 and TRBJ2-3; 12 bases fit TRBD2. The CDR3 totals 18 residues. Germline trimming cut 6 bases from V and 0 bases from J; bases unmatched to any gene: 10. The germline CDR1 and CDR2 sequences are LNHDA and SQIVND (reference sequence). The full variable domain, rest sourced from reference TRBV19 and TRBJ2-3, is DGGITQSPKYLFRKEGQNVTLSCEQNLNHDAMYWYRQDPGQGLRLIYYSQIVNDFQKGDIAEGYSVSREKKESFPLTVTSAQKNPTAFYLCASSLLAGGPPSTDTQYFGPGTRLTVL.

The chain uses TRBV10-1 and TRBJ2-3; the D is unclear. The CDR3 totals 13 residues. The germline V and J ends were trimmed by 2 bases and 2 bases, with 5 bases remaining between them. Germline V gene data show CDR1 as WNHNN and CDR2 as SYGVQD (reference sequence). The CDR3 spells CASSETVTDTQYF. CDR3 coding DNA: TGCGCCAGCAGTGAGACGGTCACAGATACGCAGTATTTT.

This chain uses TRBV7-9 with TRBJ2-7; 8 nucleotides agree with TRBD1. From germline, CDR1 is SEHNR and CDR2 FQNEAQ (reference sequence). The junction had 8 bases not matched to a gene; V was cut back by 5 bases and J by 5 bases. The CDR3 runs 14 residues. The chain's CDR3 is CASSHGQGYDEQYF. The CDR3, as DNA: TGTGCCAGCAGCCATGGACAGGGCTACGACGAGCAGTACTTC.

CDR3 DNA sequence: TGTGCCAGCAGCGTAGATGGGGAGGATGGCTACACCTTC. This gives the protein CASSVDGEDGYTF. The rearrangement joins TRBV9 to TRBJ1-2; unclear D gene. In germline, CDR1 is SGDLS, CDR2 YYNGEE. The ends were cut back, 0 bases at V and 6 bases at J, with 9 bases in the middle. The CDR3 runs to 13 residues.

The CDR3 loop reads CASSPYQGYEQYF. CDR3 in DNA: TGTGCCAGCTCACCTTACCAGGGTTACGAGCAGTACTTC. The V and J genes are TRBV18 and TRBJ2-7; D perhaps matches TRBD1 (5 bases). CDR1 is KGHSH and CDR2 is LQKENI in the germline V gene. Trimming cost V 3 bases and J 4 bases, with 10 bases left between them. The CDR3 spans 13 residues.

The table lists this clone with a few counts. This chain connects TRBV6-5 to TRBJ2-1; D is unresolved. From germline, CDR1 is MNHEY and CDR2 SVGAGI. Between the trimmed V and J ends, which lost 4 bases and 7 bases, there was a span of 5 bases. The CDR3 is 11 residues long. CDR3: CASSLENEQFF. In DNA form, the CDR3 reads TGTGCCAGCAGTTTAGAGAATGAGCAGTTCTTC.

V and J are TRBV5-1 and TRBJ2-4; TRBD2 matches at 9 bases. Germline values: CDR1 SGHRS, CDR2 YFSETQ. The V gene end was trimmed by 2 bases and the J gene end by 4 bases; junction bases not matched to a gene: 4. The CDR3 totals 15 residues. The CDR3 loop is CASSLSSGTKNIQYF. The CDR3 region has the DNA TGCGCCAGCAGCTTATCTAGCGGGACTAAAAACATTCAGTACTTC.

This clone was counted a single time. The chain carries TRBV7-9 and TRBJ1-2, with D hard to call. The CDR3 extends over 15 amino acids. Germline CDR1 reads SEHNR; CDR2 reads FQNEAQ (reference sequence). V was clipped by 3 bases and J by 8 bases, with 19 bases between them. The CDR3 region is CASSFSSGREGGYTF. The CDR3 DNA reads TGTGCCAGCAGCTTCAGTTCGGGAAGGGAAGGAGGCTACACCTTC.

The V and J genes are TRBV4-3 and TRBJ2-7; D is unresolved. CDR1 and CDR2 (germline): LGHNA, YSLEER. CDR3 size: 13 residues. V gave up 1 base and J gave up 1 base, with 5 bases separating them. Here the CDR3 DNA reads TGCGCCAGCAGCCAAGGACATTCCTACGAGCAGTACTTC. Translation: CASSQGHSYEQYF.

The genes are TRBV5-6 and TRBJ2-5; D is uncertain. CDR3 length: 13 residues. CDR1 is SGHDT and CDR2 is YYEEEE in the germline V gene. The V and J ends lost 0 bases and 4 bases respectively, with 7 bases between them. The CDR3 here is CASSLAIGETQYF. CDR3 sequence (DNA): TGTGCCAGCAGCTTGGCCATCGGAGAGACCCAGTACTTC.

This rearrangement joins TRBV4-1 to TRBJ1-1, with 7 nucleotides matching TRBD1. This CDR3 is 15 amino acids long. J was trimmed by 0 bases and V by 1 base; bases with no gene match: 2. CDR1 is MGHRA, CDR2 YSYEKL, per germline. The CDR3 nucleotides are TGCGCCAGCAGCCAAGCACAGGGGATGAACACTGAAGCTTTCTTT. Its protein is CASSQAQGMNTEAFF.

The chain carries TRBV9 and TRBJ2-7; the D gene is possibly TRBD1 (6 bases). The CDR3 has 16 residues. Germline V gene data show CDR1 as SGDLS and CDR2 as YYNGEE. The V end lost 3 bases, the J end lost 5 bases, and 21 bases lay between the germline ends. The CDR3 DNA sequence: TGTGCCAGCAGCGAAACCTGGACAGCCGAATATGACGAGCAGTACTTC. Translated: CASSETWTAEYDEQYF.

CDR3 amino acids: CASSQGQNTEAFF. The CDR3 coding sequence is TGTGCCAGCAGCCAAGGACAGAACACTGAAGCTTTCTTT. This sequence joins TRBV7-6 and TRBJ1-1; D may be TRBD1 (5 bases). V was cut by 5 bases and J by 1 base, with 8 bases left in between. CDR1 is SGHVS and CDR2 is FNYEAQ in the germline V gene. This CDR3 has 13 residues.

V gene TRBV28 combines with J gene TRBJ1-5, with 9 bases aligning to TRBD1. CDR3 length equals 16 residues. Germline trimming cut 3 bases from V and 7 bases from J; bases unmatched to any gene: 10. CDR1 is MDHEN and CDR2 is SYDVKM in the germline V gene. The chain's CDR3 is CASSFPGTGSRQPQHF. CDR3 bases: TGTGCCAGCAGTTTTCCCGGGACAGGGAGTCGACAGCCCCAGCATTTT.

The chain uses TRBV5-4 and TRBJ1-2; 9 bases line up with TRBD1. CDR3 size: 18 residues. Unmatched junction bases numbered 17, after V lost 4 bases and J lost 4 bases. Germline assignment: CDR1 SGHNT and CDR2 YYREEE (reference sequence). The CDR3 loop reads CASSRGVATGGIGYGYTF. The DNA of the CDR3 is TGTGCCAGCAGCCGCGGGGTTGCAACAGGGGGCATAGGCTATGGCTACACCTTC.

The V and J genes are TRBV28 and TRBJ1-4; a weak D match, TRBD1 (5 bases). CDR3 length: 14 residues. CDR1 is MDHEN, CDR2 SYDVKM, per germline. V lost 7 bases to trimming and J lost 2 bases, with 11 bases between them. This CDR3 is CASTSGATNEKLFF. Written as DNA, the CDR3 is TGTGCCAGCACCAGTGGGGCGACTAATGAAAAACTGTTTTTT. Combining the CDR3 with reference TRBV28 and TRBJ1-4 gives the whole variable domain DVKVTQSSRYLVKRTGEKVFLECVQDMDHENMFWYRQDPGLGLRLIYFSYDVKMKEKGDIPEGYSVSREKKERFSLILESASTNQTSMYLCASTSGATNEKLFFGSGTQLSVL.

This sequence joins TRBV10-3 and TRBJ2-1; a possible D gene is TRBD1 (6 bases). Germline values: CDR1 ENHRY, CDR2 SYGVKD. V dropped 4 bases and J dropped 1 base, with 11 bases sitting between them. This CDR3 contains 15 residues. The CDR3 here is CAISGQVGSYNEQFF. CDR3 nucleotides: TGTGCCATCAGTGGACAGGTGGGTTCCTACAATGAGCAGTTCTTC.

This clone has more than one count but fewer than ten. The V gene is TRBV28, the J gene TRBJ2-5; 11 bases match TRBD2. The CDR3 runs 14 residues. From germline, CDR1 is MDHEN and CDR2 SYDVKM. V gave up 8 bases and J gave up 5 bases; unmatched junction bases: 7. The CDR3 is CASGGLAAGETQYF. DNA for the CDR3: TGTGCCAGCGGGGGACTAGCGGCCGGGGAGACCCAGTACTTC.

The J gene is TRBJ2-2, the V gene TRBV7-2; weak D call: TRBD2 (6 bases). Germline lookup yields CDR1 SGHTA and CDR2 FQGNSA. This CDR3 is 16 amino acids long. V shed 1 base and J shed 5 bases, with 14 bases lying between them. CDR3: CASSLVGGGQTGELFF. CDR3 nucleotides: TGTGCCAGCAGCTTAGTTGGGGGAGGTCAGACCGGGGAGCTGTTTTTT.